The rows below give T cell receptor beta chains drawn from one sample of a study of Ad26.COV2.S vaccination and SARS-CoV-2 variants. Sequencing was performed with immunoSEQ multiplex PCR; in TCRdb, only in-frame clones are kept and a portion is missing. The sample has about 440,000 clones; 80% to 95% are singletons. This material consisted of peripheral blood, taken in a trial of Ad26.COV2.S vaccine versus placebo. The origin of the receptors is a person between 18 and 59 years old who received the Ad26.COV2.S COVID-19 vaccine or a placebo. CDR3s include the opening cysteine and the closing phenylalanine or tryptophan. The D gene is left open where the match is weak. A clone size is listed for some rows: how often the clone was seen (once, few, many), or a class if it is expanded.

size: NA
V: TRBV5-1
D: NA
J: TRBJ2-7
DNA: TGCGCCAGCAGCCTAGATTCTAGCGACGGATTCTACGAGCAGTACTTC
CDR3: CASSLDSSDGFYEQYF

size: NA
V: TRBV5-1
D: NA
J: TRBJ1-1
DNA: TGCGCCAGCAGCTTCGACTTCGGGACGCCCGCCATGAACACTGAAGCTTTCTTT
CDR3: CASSFDFGTPAMNTEAFF

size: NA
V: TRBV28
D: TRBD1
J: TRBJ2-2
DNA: TGTGCCAGCAGTTCCCTTCTCCGACAGGGCGACACCGGGGAGCTGTTTTTT
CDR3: CASSSLLRQGDTGELFF

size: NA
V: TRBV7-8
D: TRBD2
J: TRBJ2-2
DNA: TGTGCCAGCAGCTTTCCCCGGACTAGCCCTAACACCGGGGAGCTGTTTTTT
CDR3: CASSFPRTSPNTGELFF

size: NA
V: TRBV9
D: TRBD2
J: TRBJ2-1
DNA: TGTGCCAGCAGCGCCGCTAGCGGGAGGCTGTTCAATGAGCAGTTCTTC
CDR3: CASSAASGRLFNEQFF

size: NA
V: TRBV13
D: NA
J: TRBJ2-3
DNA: TGTGCCAGCAGCTTTATGATTAGCCGGGACGACACAGATACGCAGTATTTT
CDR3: CASSFMISRDDTDTQYF

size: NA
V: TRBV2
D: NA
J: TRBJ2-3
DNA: TGTGCCAGCAGTTTAGCTAGCACAGATACGCAGTATTTT
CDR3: CASSLASTDTQYF

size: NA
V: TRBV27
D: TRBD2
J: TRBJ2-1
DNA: TGTGCCAGCAGTGCGGGACTAGCGGGGGGTTACAATGAGCAGTTCTTC
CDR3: CASSAGLAGGYNEQFF

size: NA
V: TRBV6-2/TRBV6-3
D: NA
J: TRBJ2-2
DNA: TGTGCCAGCAGCTCTCAGCGGTCCGGGGAGCTGTTTTTT
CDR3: CASSSQRSGELFF

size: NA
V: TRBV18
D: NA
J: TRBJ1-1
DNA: TGTGCCAGCTCACCTGTAGAGTACACTGAAGCTTTCTTT
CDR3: CASSPVEYTEAFF

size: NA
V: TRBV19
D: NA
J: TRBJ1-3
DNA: TGTGCCAGTAGCTCCGGGATAGGGGGATCTGGAAACACCATATATTTT
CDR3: CASSSGIGGSGNTIYF

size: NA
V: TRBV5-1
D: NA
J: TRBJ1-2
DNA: TGCGCCAGCAGAACCTCGGACTATGGCTACACCTTC
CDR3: CASRTSDYGYTF

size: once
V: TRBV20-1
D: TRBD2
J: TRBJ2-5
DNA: TGCAGTGCTAGTTATCGGCTAGCGGGAGGGAAGACCCAGTACTTC
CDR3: CSASYRLAGGKTQYF

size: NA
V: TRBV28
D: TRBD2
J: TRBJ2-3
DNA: TGTGCTGCGGGACTAGATACAGATACGCAGTATTTT
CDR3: CAAGLDTDTQYF

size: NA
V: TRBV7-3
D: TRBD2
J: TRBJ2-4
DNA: TGTGCCAGCAGCCCTCGGGCCCTAGCGGGAGCCAAAAACATTCAGTACTTC
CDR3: CASSPRALAGAKNIQYF

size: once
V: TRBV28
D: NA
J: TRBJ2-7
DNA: TGTGCCAGCAGCCCTCAGGGCGGGGCCTCCTACGAGCAGTACTTC
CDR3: CASSPQGGASYEQYF

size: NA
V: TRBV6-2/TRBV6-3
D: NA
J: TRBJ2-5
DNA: TGTGCCAGCAGCCGGGGGGCCCAAGAGACCCAGTACTTC
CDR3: CASSRGAQETQYF

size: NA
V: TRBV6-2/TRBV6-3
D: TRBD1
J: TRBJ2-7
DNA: TGTGCCAGCAGTCACAGGGGGATCCACGAGCAGTACTTC
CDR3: CASSHRGIHEQYF

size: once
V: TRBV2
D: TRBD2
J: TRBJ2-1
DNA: TGTGCCTACAACGGGCTAGCGGGAGGGGTTGATGAGCAGTTCTTC
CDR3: CAYNGLAGGVDEQFF

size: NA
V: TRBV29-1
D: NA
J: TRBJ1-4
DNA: TGCAGCGTCCTCCCCGGAGGGGAAAAACTGTTTTTT
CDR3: CSVLPGGEKLFF

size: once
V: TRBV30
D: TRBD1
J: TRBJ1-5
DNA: TGTGCCTGGGACTCCTGGGGCCCGACAGGGGTGAATCAGCCCCAGCATTTT
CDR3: CAWDSWGPTGVNQPQHF

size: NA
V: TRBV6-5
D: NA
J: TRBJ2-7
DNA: TGTGCCAGCAGTTGGGACGGAGCCTACGAGCAGTACTTC
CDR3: CASSWDGAYEQYF

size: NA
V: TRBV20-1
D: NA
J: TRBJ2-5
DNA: TGCAGTGCTAGTCAAGAGACCCAGTACTTC
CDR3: CSASQETQYF

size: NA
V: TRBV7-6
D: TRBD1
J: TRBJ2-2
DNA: TGTGCCAGCTCCCGGGGACAGCCCACCGGGGAGCTGTTTTTT
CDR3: CASSRGQPTGELFF

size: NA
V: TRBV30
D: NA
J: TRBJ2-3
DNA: TGTGCCTGCCACGCCCAAGGGCTCCTCACAGATACGCAGTATTTT
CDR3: CACHAQGLLTDTQYF

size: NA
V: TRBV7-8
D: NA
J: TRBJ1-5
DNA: TGTGCCAGCAGTTCCCGGGACAGCAATCAGCCCCAGCATTTT
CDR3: CASSSRDSNQPQHF

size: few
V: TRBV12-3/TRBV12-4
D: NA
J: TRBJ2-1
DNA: TGTGCCAGCAGTTTAGTCAATGAGCAGTTCTTC
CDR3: CASSLVNEQFF

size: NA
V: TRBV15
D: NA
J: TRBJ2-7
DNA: TGTGCCACCAGCAGTGCACCTTTTGGGGAGCAGTACTTC
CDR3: CATSSAPFGEQYF

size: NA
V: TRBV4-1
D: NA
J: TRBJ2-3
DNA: TGCGCCAGCAGCCAAAGCGGGTATAGCACAGATACGCAGTATTTT
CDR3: CASSQSGYSTDTQYF

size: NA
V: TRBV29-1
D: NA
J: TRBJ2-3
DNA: TGCAGCGTGGCGTGGGGGGCTAGCACAGATACGCAGTATTTT
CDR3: CSVAWGASTDTQYF

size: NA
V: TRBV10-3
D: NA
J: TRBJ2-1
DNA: TGTGCCATCATGGGGGGCCGAAATGAGCAGTTCTTC
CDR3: CAIMGGRNEQFF

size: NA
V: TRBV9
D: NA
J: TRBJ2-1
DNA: TGTGCCAGCAGCCCCAGAGGGCGGAGAAATGAGCAGTTCTTC
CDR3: CASSPRGRRNEQFF

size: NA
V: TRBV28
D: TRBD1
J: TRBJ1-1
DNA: TGTGCCACAAGGGACAGGAACACTGAAGCTTTCTTT
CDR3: CATRDRNTEAFF

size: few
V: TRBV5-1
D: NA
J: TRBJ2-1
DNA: TGCGCCAGCAGCCCCGGGCTAGGGTTCAACAATGAGCAGTTCTTC
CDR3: CASSPGLGFNNEQFF

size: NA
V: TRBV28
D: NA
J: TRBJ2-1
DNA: TGTGCCAGCATCTCATGGCGGAAACTCAATGAGCAGTTCTTC
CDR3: CASISWRKLNEQFF

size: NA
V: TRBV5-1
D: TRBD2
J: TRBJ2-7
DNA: TGCGCCAGCAGCTTGGATGGGACTAGCTTCGACGAGCAGTACTTC
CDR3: CASSLDGTSFDEQYF

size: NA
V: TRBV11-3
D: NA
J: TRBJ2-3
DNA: TGTGCCAGCAGCCTACTAGGCAGCACAGATACGCAGTATTTT
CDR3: CASSLLGSTDTQYF

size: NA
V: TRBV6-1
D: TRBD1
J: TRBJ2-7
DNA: TGTGCCAGCAGTGAATGGGCCCGGGACAGGATCTACGAGCAGTACTTC
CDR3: CASSEWARDRIYEQYF

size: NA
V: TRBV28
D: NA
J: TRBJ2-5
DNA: TGTGCCAGCAGTTCCGGGCCTTCGACGGTCCAAGAGACCCAGTACTTC
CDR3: CASSSGPSTVQETQYF

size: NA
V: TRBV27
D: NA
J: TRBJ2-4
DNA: TGTGCCAGCGGCTGGGGGGCCCTTAACATTCAGTACTTC
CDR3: CASGWGALNIQYF

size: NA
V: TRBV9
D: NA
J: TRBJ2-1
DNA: TGTGCCAGCAGCGTACAGGGGCAGTATGAGCAGTTCTTC
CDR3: CASSVQGQYEQFF

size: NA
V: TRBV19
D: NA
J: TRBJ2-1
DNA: TGTGCCAGTAGTATGTTAGTAGCGGAGAAACGTGAGCAGTTCTTC
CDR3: CASSMLVAEKREQFF

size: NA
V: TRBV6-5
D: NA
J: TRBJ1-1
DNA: TGTGCCAGCAGTTATCAAGTAAAGACTGAAGCTTTCTTT
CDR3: CASSYQVKTEAFF

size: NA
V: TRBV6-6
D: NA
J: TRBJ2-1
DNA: TGTGCCAGCAGTTACTCTCCTAATGAGCAGTTCTTC
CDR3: CASSYSPNEQFF

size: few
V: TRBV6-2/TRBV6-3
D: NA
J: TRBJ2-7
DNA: TGTGCCAGCAGTTTGAGCCAAACCTACGAGCAGTACTTC
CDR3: CASSLSQTYEQYF

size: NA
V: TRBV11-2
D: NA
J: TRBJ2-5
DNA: TGTGCCAGCAGCCGTAGCAGTCAAGAGACCCAGTACTTC
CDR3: CASSRSSQETQYF

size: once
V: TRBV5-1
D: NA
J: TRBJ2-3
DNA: TGCGCCAGCAGCTTGGAGGCTATCTCACTGGATACGCAGTATTTT
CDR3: CASSLEAISLDTQYF

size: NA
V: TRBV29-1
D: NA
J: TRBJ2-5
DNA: TGCAGCCCAACAGGTAGGGGGTATTCAGAGACCCAGTACTTC
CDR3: CSPTGRGYSETQYF

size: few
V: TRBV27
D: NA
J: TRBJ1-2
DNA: TGTGCCAGCAGGGACAAGGGACGGGGACGGAACTATGGCTACACCTTC
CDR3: CASRDKGRGRNYGYTF

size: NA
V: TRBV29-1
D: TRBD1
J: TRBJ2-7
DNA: TGCAGCGTTGAAGAAGGGGGCGGGTACGAGCAGTACTTC
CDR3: CSVEEGGGYEQYF

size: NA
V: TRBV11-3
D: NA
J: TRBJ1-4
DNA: TGTGCCAGCAGCTTAGCCCCCGGGACAAGGCGTAATGAAAAACTGTTTTTT
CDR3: CASSLAPGTRRNEKLFF